The next 26 T cell receptor beta chains were all read from a single sample in a study of blood T cells in healthy people across ages. Next came a second PCR, run for roughly 6 to 11 cycles, which used a sample-barcoded 5' primer along with a J-beta primer mix. Via MiXCR, TCRdb re-called the 5' RACE reads, giving one row per CDR3 protein. The profile shows over 1,300,000 distinct CDR3 sequences, around 55% of them singletons. Sequencing used blood. These receptors were taken from a man aged 18 to 29 in good health.

The chain carries TRBV7-9 and TRBJ2-6; 7 nucleotides match TRBD2. The CDR3 runs to 17 residues. Germline trimming cut 1 base from V and 0 bases from J; bases unmatched to any gene: 3. Germline CDR1 is SEHNR and CDR2 is FQNEAQ (reference sequence). CDR3: CASSLGAGLSGANVLTF. CDR3 DNA sequence: TGTGCCAGCAGCTTAGGAGCGGGGCTCTCTGGGGCCAACGTCCTGACTTTC.

J is TRBJ2-7 and V is TRBV12-3 or TRBV12-4; tentative D call: TRBD2 (5 bases). V was clipped by 5 bases and J by 0 bases, with 11 bases between them. The CDR3 is made up of 14 amino acids. The CDR3 DNA sequence: TGTGCCAGCAGTCCTGCTAGCAGCTCCTACGAGCAGTACTTC. It specifies CASSPASSSYEQYF.

V gene TRBV28 combines with J gene TRBJ1-1, with 9 nucleotides matching TRBD1. J was trimmed by 0 bases and V by 7 bases; bases with no gene match: 3. Germline-derived CDR1 and CDR2 are MDHEN and SYDVKM. This CDR3 has 14 residues. CDR3 sequence reads: CASKTGGMNTEAFF. CDR3 nucleotide sequence: TGTGCCAGCAAGACAGGGGGGATGAACACTGAAGCTTTCTTT.

The sample holds a few counts of this clonotype. The chain has TRBV20-1 and TRBJ2-4; possibly TRBD2 for D (5 bases). CDR1 is DFQATT and CDR2 is SNEGSKA in the germline V gene (reference sequence). The V end was cut by 1 base, the J end by 4 bases, with 23 bases between. The CDR3 has 18 residues. The chain's CDR3 is CSARVWRVPSSGKNIQYF. CDR3 bases: TGCAGTGCTAGAGTTTGGCGGGTCCCTTCCAGTGGAAAAAACATTCAGTACTTC.

This rearrangement joins TRBV7-2 to TRBJ2-1; D is unresolved. The CDR3 consists of 13 residues. Looked up from germline, CDR1 is SGHTA and CDR2 is FQGNSA. V lost 5 bases to trimming and J lost 10 bases, with 15 bases between them. The CDR3 DNA is TGTGCCAGCAGCCCATCCAGTCTTGGGGAGCAGTTCTTC. It specifies CASSPSSLGEQFF.

This clonotype was found many times. The chain recombines TRBV5-1 with TRBJ2-7; D is undetermined. Germline V gene lookup returns CDR1 SGHRS and CDR2 YFSETQ. V lost 0 bases and J 0 bases, leaving 7 bases between the germline ends. The CDR3 loop spans 14 amino acids. CDR3 DNA sequence: TGCGCCAGCAGCTTGGCCGGCAACTCCTACGAGCAGTACTTC. Residues: CASSLAGNSYEQYF.

This clonotype was seen more than once but under ten times. The genes are TRBV29-1 and TRBJ1-1; D not certain. Per germline, CDR1 SQVTM and CDR2 ANQGSEA. This CDR3 region has 13 residues. V was cut by 5 bases and J by 8 bases, with 18 bases left in between. CDR3 protein: CSVRRVGTQEAFF. For the CDR3, the DNA is TGCAGCGTTCGTCGCGTGGGTACTCAAGAAGCTTTCTTT.

V is TRBV7-9 and J is TRBJ2-5; 8 bases match TRBD1. After removal of 7 bases from V and 5 bases from J, the junction contained 15 bases not matched to a gene. Germline CDR1 is SEHNR and CDR2 is FQNEAQ (reference sequence). The CDR3 has 16 residues. The CDR3 region has the DNA TGTGCCAGCATCCAAGACCGGACAGGGATGGGTGAGACCCAGTACTTC. Encoded protein: CASIQDRTGMGETQYF.

The V and J genes are TRBV10-3 and TRBJ2-1, with TRBD2 identical over 8 bases. CDR1 is ENHRY and CDR2 is SYGVKD in the germline V gene. Germline trimming cut 7 bases from V and 2 bases from J; bases unmatched to any gene: 4. The CDR3 is 14 amino acids. DNA of the CDR3: TGTGCCATCAAAGCGGGGGACCCCTACAATGAGCAGTTCTTC. Amino acids: CAIKAGDPYNEQFF.

The gene calls are TRBV7-8 and TRBJ1-2; TRBD1 matches at 8 bases. Losses at the gene ends were 2 bases for V and 7 bases for J; bases not matched to a gene: 9. The CDR3 runs 15 residues. CDR1 is SGHVS, CDR2 FQNEAQ, per germline. This CDR3 is CASSLRDQGAGGYTF. The CDR3 region has the DNA TGTGCCAGCAGCTTAAGGGATCAGGGGGCCGGTGGCTACACCTTC.

This chain joins TRBV6-5 and TRBJ2-1; no clear D gene. The germline V and J ends were trimmed by 4 bases and 9 bases, with 7 bases remaining between them. Germline CDR1 and CDR2: MNHEY and SVGAGI. The CDR3 has 11 residues. CDR3 sequence (DNA): TGTGCCAGCAGTTCAGCTCGTGAGCAGTTCTTC. The encoded protein is CASSSAREQFF.

The CDR3 spells CASGLGRGRETQYF. For the CDR3, the DNA is TGTGCTAGTGGTTTGGGCAGGGGGCGAGAGACCCAGTACTTC. The genes are TRBV12-5 and TRBJ2-5, with 8 nucleotides matching TRBD1. The CDR3 has 14 amino acids. Germline V gene lookup returns CDR1 LGHNT and CDR2 FRNRAP. V gave up 1 base and J gave up 4 bases; unmatched junction bases: 2.

This sequence joins TRBV4-1 and TRBJ2-1, with 13 bases matching TRBD2. The CDR3 totals 18 residues. Germline CDR1 is MGHRA and CDR2 is YSYEKL. Trimming cost V 1 base and J 5 bases; bases outside gene matches: 8. CDR3 nucleotide sequence: TGCGCCAGCAGCCAAGTGGCCTTTACTAGCGGGGGGGACAATGAGCAGTTCTTC. It specifies CASSQVAFTSGGDNEQFF.

This chain connects TRBV7-2 to TRBJ2-7, with D possibly being TRBD1 (6 bases). The CDR3 extends over 14 amino acids. Trimming removed 5 bases from V and 2 bases from J, with 13 bases in between. Germline CDR1 SGHTA, CDR2 FQGNSA. CDR3 region: CASSPAHRAYEQYF. DNA of the CDR3: TGTGCCAGCAGCCCCGCCCACAGGGCCTACGAGCAGTACTTC.

The chain combines TRBV4-2 with TRBJ2-5; D gene ambiguous. Gene TRBJ2-7 matches the end of the DNA better, so the J call may be wrong. Germline CDR1 and CDR2: LGHNA and YNFKEQ. The CDR3 loop spans 14 amino acids. DNA of the CDR3: TGTGCCAGCAGCCAAGAAATAGTCGACCACGAGCAGTACTTC. It translates to CASSQEIVDHEQYF.

The CDR3 DNA sequence: TGTGCCAGCAGCTTAGGTCCGTGGACAGATACGCAGTATTTT. Encoded protein: CASSLGPWTDTQYF. The chain carries TRBV7-2 and TRBJ2-3; D is uncertain. In germline, CDR1 is SGHTA, CDR2 FQGNSA. V lost 1 base and J lost 3, with 8 bases in between. CDR3 size: 14 residues.

This rearrangement joins TRBV7-9 to TRBJ2-1, with TRBD1 identical over 8 bases. Germline V gives CDR1 SEHNR, CDR2 FQNEAQ (reference sequence). The CDR3 contains 16 residues. Trimming cost V 4 bases and J 0 bases; bases outside gene matches: 5. CDR3 coding DNA: TGTGCCAGCAGCTCCGGGACAGGCAGCTCCTACAATGAGCAGTTCTTC. Protein: CASSSGTGSSYNEQFF.

The chain is built from TRBV7-2 and TRBJ2-3, with D possibly being TRBD2 (5 bases). The CDR3 covers 16 residues. The germline V and J ends were trimmed by 5 bases and 2 bases, with 17 bases remaining between them. The germline V gene encodes CDR1 SGHTA and CDR2 FQGNSA. The CDR3 loop reads CASSHGESILTDTQYF. The DNA of the CDR3 is TGTGCCAGCAGCCATGGGGAGTCCATTCTCACAGATACGCAGTATTTT.

Concerning this clonotype: The junction departs from germline at one end; a sequencing error may be responsible. This sequence joins TRBV3-1 and TRBJ2-3; possible D gene TRBD1, 5 bases. This CDR3 has 14 residues. Germline V gene data show CDR1 as LGHDT and CDR2 as YNNKEL (reference sequence). The chain's CDR3 is CASRQDEYTETQYF. The CDR3 DNA is TGTGCCAGCAGACAGGACGAATACACAGAGACGCAGTATTTT.

The chain couples TRBV7-9 to TRBJ2-5; D gene unclear. Trimming removed 5 bases from V and 5 bases from J, with 15 bases in between. Germline lookup yields CDR1 SEHNR and CDR2 FQNEAQ (reference sequence). The CDR3 loop spans 14 amino acids. The CDR3 DNA is TGTGCCAGCAGCCCAACCGCAATTTGGGAGACCCAGTACTTC. Translating it yields CASSPTAIWETQYF.

With regard to this clonotype: Its ends do not fully match the called genes, so a read error is possible. The chain employs TRBV6-6 and TRBJ2-7, with D possibly TRBD2 on 6 matching bases. The CDR3 loop spans 15 amino acids. CDR1 MNHNY and CDR2 SVGAGI come from the germline V gene (reference sequence). CDR3 region: CASRYSLEGAWEQYF. Here the CDR3 DNA reads TGTGCCAGCAGGTACTCCCTGGAGGGCGCTTGGGAGCAGTACTTC.

The chain links TRBV29-1 to TRBJ1-3, with 8 bases that match TRBD1. Trimming took 4 bases from V and 2 from J; bases not matched to a gene: 4. In germline, CDR1 is SQVTM, CDR2 ANQGSEA. The CDR3 contains 14 residues. CDR3 sequence: CSVAGTGPGNTIYF. The CDR3 nucleotides are TGCAGCGTTGCTGGGACAGGACCTGGAAACACCATATATTTT.

The chain couples TRBV29-1 to TRBJ2-3; 8 bases agree with TRBD2. Germline CDR1 SQVTM, CDR2 ANQGSEA. V shed 3 bases and J 8 bases; nucleotides not matched to a gene: 10. The CDR3 spans 14 residues. CDR3 nucleotide sequence: TGCAGCGTTGAGGATATGGCGGGAGGAAGTACGCAGTATTTT. Amino acids: CSVEDMAGGSTQYF.

A few counts support this clonotype. CDR3 amino acids: CASSELAGGNLRTQYF. The CDR3 DNA is TGTGCCAGCAGTGAGCTAGCGGGGGGGAATCTTAGAACGCAGTATTTT. This chain uses TRBV28 with TRBJ2-3, with TRBD2 matching 12 bases. CDR1 is MDHEN and CDR2 is SYDVKM in the germline V gene. V lost 5 bases, J lost 9 bases, and 12 bases stayed unmatched. This CDR3 spans 16 amino acids.

The V and J genes are TRBV7-2 and TRBJ2-2; maybe TRBD1 (7 bases). The germline V gene encodes CDR1 SGHTA and CDR2 FQGNSA. The CDR3 runs 15 residues. V lost 3 bases and J 6 bases, leaving 14 bases between the germline ends. The CDR3 DNA is TGTGCCAGCAGCTTTCAGGGGGGTGGCGCCGGGGAGCTGTTTTTT. This codes for CASSFQGGGAGELFF.

This chain connects TRBV12-3 or TRBV12-4 to TRBJ2-7; D is perhaps TRBD2 (6 bases). Trimming stripped 5 bases from V and 7 bases from J, with 18 bases between. CDR3 length equals 14 residues. The DNA of the CDR3 is TGTGCCAGCAGTCATTCGGGGGAGTCGAGGGAGCAGTACTTC. Its protein is CASSHSGESREQYF.